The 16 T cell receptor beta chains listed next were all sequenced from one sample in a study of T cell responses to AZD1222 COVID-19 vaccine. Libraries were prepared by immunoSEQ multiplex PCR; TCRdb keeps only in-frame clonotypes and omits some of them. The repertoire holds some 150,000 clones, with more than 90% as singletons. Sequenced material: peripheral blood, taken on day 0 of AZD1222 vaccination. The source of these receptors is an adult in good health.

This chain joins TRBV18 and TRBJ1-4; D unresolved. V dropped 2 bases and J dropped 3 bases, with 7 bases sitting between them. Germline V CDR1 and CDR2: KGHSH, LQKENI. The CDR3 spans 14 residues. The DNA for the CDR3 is TGTGCCAGCTCACCAGCTGGAGCTAATGAAAAACTGTTTTTT. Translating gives CASSPAGANEKLFF.

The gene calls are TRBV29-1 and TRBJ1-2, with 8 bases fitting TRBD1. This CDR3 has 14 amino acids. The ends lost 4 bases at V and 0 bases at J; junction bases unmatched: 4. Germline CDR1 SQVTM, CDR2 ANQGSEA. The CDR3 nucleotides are TGCAGCGTTGCAGACAGGGGAGCTAACTATGGCTACACCTTC. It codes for CSVADRGANYGYTF.

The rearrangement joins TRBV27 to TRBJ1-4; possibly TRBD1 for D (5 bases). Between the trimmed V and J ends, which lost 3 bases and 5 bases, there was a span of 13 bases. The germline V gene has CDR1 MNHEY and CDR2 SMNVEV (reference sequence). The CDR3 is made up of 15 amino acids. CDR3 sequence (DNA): TGTGCCAGCAGTTTTCTAGGGGTTGGCAATGAAAAACTGTTTTTT. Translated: CASSFLGVGNEKLFF.

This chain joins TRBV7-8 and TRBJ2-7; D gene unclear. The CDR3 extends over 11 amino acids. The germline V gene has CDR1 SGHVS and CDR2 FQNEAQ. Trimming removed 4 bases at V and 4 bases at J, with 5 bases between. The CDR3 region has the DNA TGTGCCAGCAGCTCAGAATACGAGCAGTACTTC. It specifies CASSSEYEQYF.

DNA of the CDR3: TGTGCCATCCGCCGGGACGGGCACTCCTACGAGCAGTACTTC. It yields the protein CAIRRDGHSYEQYF. The gene calls are TRBV6-5 and TRBJ2-7; D might be TRBD1 or TRBD2, each matching 5 bases. The CDR3 is made up of 14 amino acids. V gave up 10 bases and J gave up 0 bases, with 16 bases separating them. Germline CDR1 is MNHEY and CDR2 is SVGAGI.

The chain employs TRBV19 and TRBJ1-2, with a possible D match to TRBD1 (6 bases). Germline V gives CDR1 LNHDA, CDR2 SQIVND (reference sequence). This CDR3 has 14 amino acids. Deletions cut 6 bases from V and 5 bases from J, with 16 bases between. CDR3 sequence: CASREGGGRYGYTF. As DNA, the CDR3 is TGTGCCAGTAGAGAAGGAGGGGGTCGGTATGGCTACACCTTC.

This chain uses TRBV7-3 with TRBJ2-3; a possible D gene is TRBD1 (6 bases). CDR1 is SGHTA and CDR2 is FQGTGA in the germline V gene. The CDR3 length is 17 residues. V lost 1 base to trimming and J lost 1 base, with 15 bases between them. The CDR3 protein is CASSLSWDTLGTDTQYF. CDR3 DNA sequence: TGTGCCAGCAGCTTAAGTTGGGACACCCTTGGCACAGATACGCAGTATTTT.

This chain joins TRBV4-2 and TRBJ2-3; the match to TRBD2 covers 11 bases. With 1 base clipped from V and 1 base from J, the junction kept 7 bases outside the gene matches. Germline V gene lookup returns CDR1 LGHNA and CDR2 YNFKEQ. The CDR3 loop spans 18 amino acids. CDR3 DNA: TGTGCCAGCAGCCAAGCCGGGACTAGCGGCCTGGGCACAGATACGCAGTATTTT. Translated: CASSQAGTSGLGTDTQYF.

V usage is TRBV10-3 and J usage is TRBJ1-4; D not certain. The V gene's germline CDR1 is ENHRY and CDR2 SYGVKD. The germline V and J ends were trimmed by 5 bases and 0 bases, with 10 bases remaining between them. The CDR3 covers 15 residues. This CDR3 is CAISSGPPTNEKLFF. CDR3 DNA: TGTGCCATCAGTTCAGGACCTCCAACTAATGAAAAACTGTTTTTT.

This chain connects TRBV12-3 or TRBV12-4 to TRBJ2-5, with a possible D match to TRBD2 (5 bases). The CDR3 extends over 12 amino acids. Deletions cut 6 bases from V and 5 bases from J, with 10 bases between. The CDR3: CASSRAGETQYF. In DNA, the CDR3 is TGTGCCAGCAGCCGGGCGGGTGAGACCCAGTACTTC.

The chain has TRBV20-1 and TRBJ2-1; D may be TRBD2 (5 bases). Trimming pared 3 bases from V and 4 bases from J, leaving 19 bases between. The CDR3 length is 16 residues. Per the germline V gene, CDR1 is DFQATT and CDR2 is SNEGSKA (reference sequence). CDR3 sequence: CSASRPEATKYNEQFF. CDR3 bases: TGCAGTGCTAGTAGGCCGGAGGCGACAAAATACAATGAGCAGTTCTTC.

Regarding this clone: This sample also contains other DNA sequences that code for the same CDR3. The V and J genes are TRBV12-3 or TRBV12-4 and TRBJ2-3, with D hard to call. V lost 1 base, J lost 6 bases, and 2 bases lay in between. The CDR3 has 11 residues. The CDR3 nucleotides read TGTGCCAGCAGTTTAGGGGATACGCAGTATTTT. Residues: CASSLGDTQYF.

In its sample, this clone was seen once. CDR3 amino acids: CASSQEGLNEKLFF. DNA of the CDR3: TGCGCCAGCAGCCAAGAGGGCCTGAATGAAAAACTGTTTTTT. V and J are TRBV4-1 and TRBJ1-4; D is uncertain. The CDR3 totals 14 residues. The V and J ends lost 0 bases and 5 bases respectively, with 7 bases between them. Per the germline V gene, CDR1 is MGHRA and CDR2 is YSYEKL.

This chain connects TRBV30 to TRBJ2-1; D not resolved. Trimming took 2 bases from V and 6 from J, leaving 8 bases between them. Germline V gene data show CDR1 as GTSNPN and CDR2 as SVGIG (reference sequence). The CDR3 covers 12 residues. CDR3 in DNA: TGTGCCTGGAGTCAGACTGGCAATGAGCAGTTCTTC. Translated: CAWSQTGNEQFF.

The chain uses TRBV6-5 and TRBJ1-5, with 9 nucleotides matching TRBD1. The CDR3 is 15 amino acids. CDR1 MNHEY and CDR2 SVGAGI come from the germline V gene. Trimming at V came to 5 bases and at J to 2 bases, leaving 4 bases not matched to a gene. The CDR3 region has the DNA TGTGCCAGCAGTACAGGGGGCAGGGGCAATCAGCCCCAGCATTTT. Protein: CASSTGGRGNQPQHF.

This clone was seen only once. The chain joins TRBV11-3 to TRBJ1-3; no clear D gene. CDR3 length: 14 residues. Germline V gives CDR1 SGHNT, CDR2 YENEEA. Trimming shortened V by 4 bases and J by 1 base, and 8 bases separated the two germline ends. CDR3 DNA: TGTGCCAGCAGCTCCGGGGTTTCTGGAAACACCATATATTTT. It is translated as CASSSGVSGNTIYF.